Listed below are T cell receptor beta chains from one sample, sequenced in a study of blood T cells in healthy people across ages. Each CDR3 protein is one row after TCRdb ran MiXCR on the 5' RACE reads. The top ten hold approximately 3.6% of the sample, which has around 500,000 distinct CDR3 sequences, about 25% seen once. These data were also filed under a second study, of T cells of mothers and their children.

The sequenced sample consisted of blood. The receptor set was obtained from a boy aged 2 to 10 in good health. CDR3s include the opening cysteine and the closing phenylalanine or tryptophan. The D gene is left open where the match is weak. Only part of the rows carry a size: once, few, many, or a class if the clone is expanded.

TRBJ2-7	TRBV6-6	-	-	CASSYSVMGGRNEQYF	TGTGCCAGCAGTTACTCGGTGATGGGCGGAAGGAACGAGCAGTACTTC
TRBJ1-1	TRBV14	-	-	CASSQEIAPTEAFF	TGTGCCAGCAGCCAAGAGATCGCACCCACTGAAGCTTTCTTT
TRBJ1-1	TRBV7-2	TRBD1	-	CASSLTGGSAFF	TGTGCCAGCAGCCTGACAGGGGGCTCGGCTTTCTTT
TRBJ2-2	TRBV3-1	-	few	CASSQGSGNTGELFF	TGTGCCAGCAGCCAAGGGAGCGGGAACACCGGGGAGCTGTTTTTT
TRBJ1-4	TRBV28	TRBD1	-	CASSFRDRGNEKLFF	TGTGCCAGCAGTTTTAGGGACAGGGGAAACGAAAAACTGTTTTTT
TRBJ1-2	TRBV20-1	-	-	CSATTEGPGYTF	TGCAGTGCTACAACGGAGGGCCCTGGCTACACCTTC
TRBJ2-7	TRBV4-1	-	few	CASSQDYRAVGYEQYF	TGCGCCAGCAGCCAAGATTACAGGGCCGTAGGGTACGAGCAGTACTTC
TRBJ2-1	TRBV7-9	TRBD1	-	CASSTGQGLNEQFF	TGTGCCAGCAGCACCGGACAGGGGTTGAATGAGCAGTTCTTC
TRBJ1-5	TRBV9	-	many	CASSVEPEGPQHF	TGTGCCAGCAGCGTAGAGCCCGAGGGGCCCCAGCATTTT
TRBJ2-2	TRBV27	-	-	CASSSPGRGKAYTGELFF	TGTGCCAGCAGTTCCCCGGGAAGGGGTAAAGCGTACACCGGGGAGCTGTTTTTT
TRBJ2-3	TRBV5-1	-	-	CASSGVSGFSTDTQYF	TGCGCCAGCAGCGGCGTCTCGGGGTTTAGCACAGATACGCAGTATTTT
TRBJ1-3	TRBV6-5	-	-	CASSYEGSGNTIYF	TGCGCCAGCAGTTACGAGGGCTCTGGAAACACCATATATTTT
TRBJ2-1	TRBV9	TRBD2	-	CASSGPGLAGGNEQFF	TGTGCCAGCAGCGGGCCGGGACTAGCGGGGGGGAATGAGCAGTTCTTC
TRBJ2-1	TRBV6-2/TRBV6-3	TRBD2	few	CASTPGLAGSYNEQFF	TGTGCCAGCACCCCGGGACTAGCGGGCTCCTACAATGAGCAGTTCTTC
TRBJ2-1	TRBV6-5	-	few	CASRLMETAGEQFF	TGTGCCAGCAGACTGATGGAAACAGCAGGGGAGCAGTTCTTC
TRBJ2-1	TRBV7-9	TRBD2	few	CASSIGLVGNEQFF	TGTGCCAGCAGCATAGGACTAGTTGGCAATGAGCAGTTCTTC
TRBJ1-2	TRBV12-3/TRBV12-4	-	-	CANSFQGSYGYTF	TGTGCCAACAGTTTCCAGGGCTCTTATGGCTACACCTTC
TRBJ2-4	TRBV9	-	-	CASSENDGNIQYF	TGTGCCAGCAGCGAGAATGATGGAAACATTCAGTACTTC
TRBJ2-5	TRBV6-5	-	few	CASSFTLGTQYF	TGTGCCAGCAGTTTCACACTGGGGACCCAGTACTTC
TRBJ2-2	TRBV5-1	TRBD2	once	CASSRRLAGEFSGELFF	TGCGCCAGCAGCCGTAGACTAGCGGGAGAGTTTAGCGGGGAGCTGTTTTTT
TRBJ2-1	TRBV6-2/TRBV6-3	-	-	CASKTRWGHNEQFF	TGTGCCAGCAAAACCAGGTGGGGCCACAATGAGCAGTTCTTC
TRBJ1-2	TRBV25-1	-	-	CASSEGRYYGYTF	TGTGCCAGCAGTGAAGGGCGATACTATGGCTACACCTTC
TRBJ2-2	TRBV7-3	-	-	CASSLTGAVYTGELFF	TGTGCCAGCAGCTTAACCGGGGCAGTCTACACCGGGGAGCTGTTTTTT
TRBJ2-7	TRBV2	-	-	CASRDLGHFEQYF	TGTGCCAGCAGGGATTTGGGGCACTTCGAGCAGTACTTC
TRBJ2-7	TRBV6-6	-	few	CASNTVGGRKGDEQYF	TGTGCCAGCAACACCGTTGGGGGCCGGAAGGGTGACGAGCAGTACTTC
TRBJ2-1	TRBV29-1	-	-	CSVEVPRTYNEQFF	TGCAGCGTTGAGGTCCCCAGAACCTACAATGAGCAGTTCTTC
TRBJ1-5	TRBV10-2	-	few	CASRLARGSNQPQHF	TGCGCCAGCAGGCTCGCCAGGGGCAGCAATCAGCCCCAGCATTTT
TRBJ2-5	TRBV7-7	TRBD2	-	CASSLTSGGSQETQYF	TGTGCTAGCAGCTTGACTAGCGGGGGGTCCCAAGAGACCCAGTACTTC
TRBJ1-2	TRBV12-3/TRBV12-4	-	-	CASSPTGLGDGYTF	TGTGCCAGCAGCCCGACAGGTCTTGGGGATGGCTACACCTTC
TRBJ2-7	TRBV7-9	TRBD1	few	CASSHRDRGAEQYF	TGTGCCAGCAGCCACCGGGACAGGGGCGCCGAGCAGTACTTC
TRBJ2-1	TRBV12-3/TRBV12-4	TRBD2	-	CASTTSVEQFF	TGTGCCAGCACCACTAGCGTCGAGCAGTTCTTC
TRBJ2-3	TRBV28	-	-	CASSPRAGNIPGTDTQYF	TGTGCCAGCAGTCCGAGGGCAGGAAACATTCCCGGCACAGATACGCAGTATTTT
TRBJ1-5	TRBV12-3/TRBV12-4	TRBD1	-	CASSARLGGAGGSNQPQHF	TGTGCCAGCAGTGCCCGCCTCGGGGGGGCAGGGGGAAGCAATCAGCCCCAGCATTTT
TRBJ2-7	TRBV20-1	-	-	CSARVQAARSYEQYF	TGCAGTGCTAGAGTTCAGGCAGCCAGGTCCTACGAGCAGTACTTC
TRBJ1-4	TRBV4-1	-	few	CASSQPVDEKLFF	TGCGCCAGCAGCCAACCCGTGGATGAAAAACTGTTTTTT
TRBJ2-7	TRBV5-1	-	few	CASSLGTHEQYF	TGCGCCAGCAGCTTGGGGACCCACGAGCAGTACTTC
TRBJ1-1	TRBV5-1	-	-	CASSLVQVGDTEAFF	TGCGCCAGCAGCTTGGTCCAGGTTGGAGACACTGAAGCTTTCTTT
TRBJ1-5	TRBV6-1	-	few	CASSITSYSNQPQHF	TGTGCCAGCAGTATTACAAGTTATAGCAATCAGCCCCAGCATTTT
TRBJ2-3	TRBV4-3	-	-	CASSQDLRLTDTQYF	TGCGCCAGCAGCCAAGATCTTCGACTCACAGATACGCAGTATTTT
TRBJ2-7	TRBV29-1	-	-	CSVEISDEQYF	TGCAGCGTTGAAATATCCGACGAGCAGTACTTC
TRBJ2-1	TRBV6-2/TRBV6-3	-	-	CASTFGPTAYNEQFF	TGTGCCAGCACCTTTGGACCGACTGCTTACAATGAGCAGTTCTTC
TRBJ1-4	TRBV6-6	TRBD1	few	CASSGPRRGGRVKLFF	TGTGCCAGCAGTGGCCCCCGGAGAGGGGGCCGAGTGAAACTGTTTTTT
TRBJ1-1	TRBV9	TRBD1	-	CASSQPGQGAFF	TGTGCCAGCAGCCAACCGGGACAGGGAGCTTTCTTT
TRBJ1-1	TRBV6-5	TRBD1	few	CASSTPGTGDTEAFF	TGTGCCAGCAGTACTCCCGGGACAGGGGACACTGAAGCTTTCTTT
TRBJ2-5	TRBV29-1	TRBD2	-	CSVEKVAGVGETQYF	TGCAGCGTTGAAAAGGTAGCGGGAGTTGGTGAGACCCAGTACTTC
TRBJ2-1	TRBV18	TRBD2	-	CASSPPRAGGYNEQFF	TGTGCCAGCTCACCACCGAGGGCGGGAGGGTACAATGAGCAGTTCTTC
TRBJ2-5	TRBV20-1	-	-	CSARDPIRGGQETQYF	TGCAGTGCTAGAGACCCAATCAGGGGAGGTCAAGAGACCCAGTACTTC
TRBJ2-5	TRBV20-1	-	many	CSARGGRVSETQYF	TGCAGTGCTAGAGGGGGGCGTGTTTCGGAGACCCAGTACTTC
TRBJ2-1	TRBV20-1	TRBD2	few	CSASLVAGDNEQFF	TGCAGTGCTAGTTTGGTAGCGGGAGACAATGAGCAGTTCTTC
TRBJ1-3	TRBV7-9	-	few	CASSLEAASGNTIYF	TGTGCCAGCAGCTTAGAGGCAGCGTCTGGAAACACCATATATTTT
TRBJ2-1	TRBV4-1	-	-	CASSLGLVGNEQFF	TGCGCCAGCAGCCTGGGACTGGTGGGCAATGAGCAGTTCTTC